The 10 T cell receptor beta chains given below trace back to one sample, sequenced in a study of blood T cell repertoires in COVID-19. Sequenced by immunoSEQ multiplex PCR; TCRdb stores in-frame clones only, minus some. The sample lists about 210,000 clones; just over 90% were seen once. Material for sequencing was peripheral blood. Receptors originate from a man aged 25 to 45 with acute or convalescent COVID-19.

The V gene is TRBV2, the J gene TRBJ2-2; 7 bases map to TRBD1. The germline gives CDR1 SNHLY, CDR2 FYNNEI. V was pared by 7 bases and J by 3 bases, with 2 bases of the junction left unmatched. The CDR3 has 13 residues. The chain's CDR3 is CASKGAHTGELFF. Written as DNA, the CDR3 is TGTGCCAGCAAGGGGGCCCACACCGGGGAGCTGTTTTTT. Full variable domain (remainder filled in from reference TRBV2 and TRBJ2-2): EPEVTQTPSHQVTQMGQEVILRCVPISNHLYFYWYRQILGQKVEFLVSFYNNEISEKSEIFDDQFSVERPDGSNFTLKIRSTKLEDSAMYFCASKGAHTGELFFGEGSRLTVL.

This clone appeared once. The chain's CDR3 is CASSLTGEEETQYF. The DNA for the CDR3 is TGCGCCAGCAGCTTGACTGGTGAGGAAGAGACCCAGTACTTC. V gene TRBV5-1 combines with J gene TRBJ2-5; D is ambiguous. The CDR3 sequence is 14 residues long. Germline-derived CDR1 and CDR2 are SGHRS and YFSETQ. With 1 base removed from V and 3 bases from J, the gap between germline ends came to 10 bases.

The V gene is TRBV5-4, the J gene TRBJ1-3, with D possibly matching TRBD1 (5 bases). The CDR3 runs 13 residues. V was cut by 4 bases and J by 3 bases, with 8 bases left in between. Germline assignment: CDR1 SGHNT and CDR2 YYREEE (reference sequence). The CDR3 protein is CASSRGGGNTIYF. The CDR3 DNA reads as TGTGCCAGCAGCCGGGGGGGTGGAAACACCATATATTTT.

V is TRBV24-1 and J is TRBJ2-1; 9 nucleotides align to TRBD2. V was clipped by 9 bases and J by 5 bases; unmatched bases: 10. Germline assignment: CDR1 KGHDR and CDR2 SFDVKD. This CDR3 is 15 amino acids long. The CDR3 nucleotides are TGTGCCACCCGCAGTGCTAGCGGGGTCGACAATGAGCAGTTCTTC. Encoded protein: CATRSASGVDNEQFF.

The rearrangement joins TRBV19 to TRBJ1-1; D is undetermined. The length of the CDR3 is 14 residues. V shed 7 bases and J shed 5 bases, with 17 bases lying between them. CDR1 and CDR2 from the germline V gene are LNHDA and SQIVND (reference sequence). CDR3 sequence (DNA): TGTGCCAGTAAACCCGACGGGAGAGGGACTGAAGCTTTCTTT. Its protein product is CASKPDGRGTEAFF. The variable domain in full, with the rest retrieved from reference TRBV19 and TRBJ1-1, is DGGITQSPKYLFRKEGQNVTLSCEQNLNHDAMYWYRQDPGQGLRLIYYSQIVNDFQKGDIAEGYSVSREKKESFPLTVTSAQKNPTAFYLCASKPDGRGTEAFFGQGTRLTVV.

This clone was found a few times. J is TRBJ2-5 and V is TRBV7-3; possibly TRBD1 for D (6 bases). The germline CDR1 and CDR2 sequences are SGHTA and FQGTGA. The CDR3 covers 16 residues. V was trimmed by 5 bases and J by 5 bases, leaving 21 bases between them. This CDR3 reads CASSPGRPIGGETQYF. In DNA form, the CDR3 reads TGTGCCAGCAGCCCGGGACGACCAATAGGGGGTGAGACCCAGTACTTC.

The V and J genes are TRBV4-1 and TRBJ2-2; TRBD2 agrees at 7 bases. V was clipped by 0 bases and J by 10 bases; unmatched bases: 11. CDR1 MGHRA and CDR2 YSYEKL come from the germline V gene. The CDR3 extends over 16 amino acids. In DNA form, the CDR3 reads TGCGCCAGCAGCCAAGATTTGGCTAGCGGCCTACTGGAGCTGTTTTTT. Protein sequence: CASSQDLASGLLELFF.

The chain recombines TRBV5-1 with TRBJ2-7; 8 nucleotides match TRBD1. Germline CDR1 and CDR2: SGHRS and YFSETQ. The CDR3 is 14 amino acids. Unmatched junction bases numbered 9, after V lost 3 bases and J lost 7 bases. The CDR3 DNA reads as TGCGCCAGCAGCTCCGGACAGGGTGCGTGGGAGCAGTACTTC. Amino acids: CASSSGQGAWEQYF.

The gene calls are TRBV28 and TRBJ1-1; D is perhaps TRBD1 (5 bases). V gave up 6 bases and J gave up 1 base, with 15 bases separating them. From germline, CDR1 is MDHEN and CDR2 SYDVKM. The CDR3 is made up of 15 amino acids. The CDR3 here is CASSRDGGRNTEAFF. The CDR3 nucleotides are TGTGCCAGCAGCCGTGATGGGGGGAGGAACACTGAAGCTTTCTTT.

This chain joins TRBV6-4 and TRBJ1-2, with TRBD1 matching 12 bases. Trimming removed 2 bases from V and 4 bases from J; junction bases left unmatched: 5. The CDR3 length is 16 residues. CDR1 and CDR2 from the germline V gene are MRHNA and SNTAGT. The CDR3 loop reads CASSDTGTGGVYGYTF. DNA of the CDR3: TGTGCCAGCAGTGACACCGGGACAGGGGGCGTCTATGGCTACACCTTC.